The entry below gives a single T cell receptor (beta chain) sequence along with its context. The junction departs from germline at one end; a sequencing error may be responsible. This record belongs to a study of Graves' ophthalmopathy and Graves' hyperthyroidism. CDR3 length: 15 residues. Germline CDR1 and CDR2: LNHDA and SQIVND (reference sequence). The authors amplified TCR beta CDR3 regions, and they did so from RNA transcripts for repertoire sequencing. An initial RT-PCR round employing HTBI primers preceded a second-round multiplex PCR. Each CDR3 protein gets one entry after TCRdb re-called the multiplex PCR reads with MiXCR. The repertoire includes 350,000 to 450,000 distinct CDR3 sequences, roughly 21% of them detected once, and around 3.2% sits in the top ten.

The specimen was peripheral blood. The clonotype originates from a woman aged 18-29 years with stable Graves' hyperthyroidism. This chain uses TRBV19 with TRBJ2-4, with D tentatively TRBD1 (6 bases). The CDR3 sequence is CASSMAGVVKNIKYF. In DNA form, the CDR3 reads TGTGCCAGTAGTATGGCAGGGGTTGTGAAAAACATTAAGTACTTC.